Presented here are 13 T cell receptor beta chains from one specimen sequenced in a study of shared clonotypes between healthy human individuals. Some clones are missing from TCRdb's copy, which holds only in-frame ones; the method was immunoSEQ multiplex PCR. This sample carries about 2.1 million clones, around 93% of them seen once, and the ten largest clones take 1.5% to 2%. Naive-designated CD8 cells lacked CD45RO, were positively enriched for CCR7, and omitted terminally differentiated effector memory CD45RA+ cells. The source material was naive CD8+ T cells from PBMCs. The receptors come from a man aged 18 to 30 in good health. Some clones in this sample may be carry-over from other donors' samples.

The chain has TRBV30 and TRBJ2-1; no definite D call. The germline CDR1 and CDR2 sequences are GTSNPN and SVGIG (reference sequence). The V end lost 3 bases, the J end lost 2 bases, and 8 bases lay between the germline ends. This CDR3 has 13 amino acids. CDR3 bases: TGTGCCTGGAGCCTCGAGGCCTACAATGAGCAGTTCTTC. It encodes CAWSLEAYNEQFF.

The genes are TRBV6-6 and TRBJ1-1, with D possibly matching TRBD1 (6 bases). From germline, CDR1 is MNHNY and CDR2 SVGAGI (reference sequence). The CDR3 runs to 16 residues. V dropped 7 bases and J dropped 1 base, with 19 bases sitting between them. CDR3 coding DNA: TGTGCCAGCATCGTTAGGGGGGGCGCGACGAACACTGAAGCTTTCTTT. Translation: CASIVRGGATNTEAFF.

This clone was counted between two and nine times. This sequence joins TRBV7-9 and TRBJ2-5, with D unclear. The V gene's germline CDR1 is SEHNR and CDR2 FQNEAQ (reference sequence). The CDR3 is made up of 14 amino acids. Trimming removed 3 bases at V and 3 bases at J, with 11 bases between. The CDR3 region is CASSLLSREETQYF. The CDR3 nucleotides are TGTGCCAGCAGCTTGTTGAGCCGCGAAGAGACCCAGTACTTC. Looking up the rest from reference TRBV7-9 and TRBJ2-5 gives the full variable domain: DTGVSQNPRHKITKRGQNVTFRCDPISEHNRLYWYRQTLGQGPEFLTYFQNEAQLEKSRLLSDRFSAERPKGSFSTLEIQRTEQGDSAMYLCASSLLSREETQYFGPGTRLLVL.

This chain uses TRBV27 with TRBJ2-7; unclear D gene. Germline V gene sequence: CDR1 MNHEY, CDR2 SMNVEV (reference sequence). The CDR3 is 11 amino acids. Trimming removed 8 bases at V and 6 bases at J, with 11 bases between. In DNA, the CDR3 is TGTGCCAGCCGCAATTTCTTCGAGCAGTACTTC. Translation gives CASRNFFEQYF.

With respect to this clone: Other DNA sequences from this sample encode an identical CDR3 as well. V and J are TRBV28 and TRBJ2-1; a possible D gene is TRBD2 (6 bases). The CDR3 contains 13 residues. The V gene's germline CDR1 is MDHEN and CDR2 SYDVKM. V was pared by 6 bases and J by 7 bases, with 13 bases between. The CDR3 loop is CASSLSGGNEQFF. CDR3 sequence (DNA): TGTGCCAGCAGCCTAAGTGGGGGGAATGAGCAGTTCTTC.

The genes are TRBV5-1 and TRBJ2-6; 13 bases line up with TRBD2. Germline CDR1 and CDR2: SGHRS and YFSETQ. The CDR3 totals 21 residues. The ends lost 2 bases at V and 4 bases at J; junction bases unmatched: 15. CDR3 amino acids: CASSFSPVTGTSGTGANVLTF. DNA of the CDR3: TGCGCCAGCAGCTTCTCCCCCGTAACCGGGACTAGCGGGACGGGGGCCAACGTCCTGACTTTC.

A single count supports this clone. The CDR3 loop reads CASSPLAGGSTDTQYF. CDR3 DNA sequence: TGTGCCAGCAGCCCCTTAGCGGGAGGGTCCACAGATACGCAGTATTTT. The V call is TRBV5-4, the J call TRBJ2-3, with 11 bases identical to TRBD2. The CDR3 sequence is 16 residues long. The V gene end was trimmed by 4 bases and the J gene end by 2 bases; junction bases not matched to a gene: 6. Germline CDR1 and CDR2: SGHNT and YYREEE (reference sequence).

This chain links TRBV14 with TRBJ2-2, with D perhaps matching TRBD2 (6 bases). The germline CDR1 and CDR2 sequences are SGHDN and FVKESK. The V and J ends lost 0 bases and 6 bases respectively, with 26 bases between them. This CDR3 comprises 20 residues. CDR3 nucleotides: TGTGCCAGCAGCCAAGATCTCCGCGGGACCACAACCTCCTCGGCCGGGGAGCTGTTTTTT. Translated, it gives CASSQDLRGTTTSSAGELFF. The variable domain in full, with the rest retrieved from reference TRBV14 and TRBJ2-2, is EAGVTQFPSHSVIEKGQTVTLRCDPISGHDNLYWYRRVMGKEIKFLLHFVKESKQDESGMPNNRFLAERTGGTYSTLKVQPAELEDSGVYFCASSQDLRGTTTSSAGELFFGEGSRLTVL.

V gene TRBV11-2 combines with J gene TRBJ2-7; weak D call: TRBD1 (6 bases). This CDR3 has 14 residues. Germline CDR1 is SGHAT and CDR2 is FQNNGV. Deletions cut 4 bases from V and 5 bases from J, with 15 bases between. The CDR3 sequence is CASSSSHHRDEQYF. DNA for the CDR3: TGTGCCAGCAGCTCAAGCCACCACAGGGACGAGCAGTACTTC.

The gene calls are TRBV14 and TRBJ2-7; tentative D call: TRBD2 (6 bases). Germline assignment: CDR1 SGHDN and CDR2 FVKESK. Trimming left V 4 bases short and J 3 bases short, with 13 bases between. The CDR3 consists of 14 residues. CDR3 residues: CASSPGGSGYEQYF. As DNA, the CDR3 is TGTGCCAGCAGCCCTGGAGGGAGTGGCTACGAGCAGTACTTC.

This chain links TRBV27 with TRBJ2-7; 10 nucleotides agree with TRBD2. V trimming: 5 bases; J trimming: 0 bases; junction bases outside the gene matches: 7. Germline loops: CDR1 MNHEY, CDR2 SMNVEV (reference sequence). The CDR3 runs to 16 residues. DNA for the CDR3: TGTGCCAGCAGTCCCCTAGCGGGAGCTCCCTCCTACGAGCAGTACTTC. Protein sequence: CASSPLAGAPSYEQYF.

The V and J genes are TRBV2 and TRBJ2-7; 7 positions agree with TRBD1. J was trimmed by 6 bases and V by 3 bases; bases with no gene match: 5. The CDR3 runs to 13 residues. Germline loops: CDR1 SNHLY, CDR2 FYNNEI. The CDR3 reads CASSDRPGGEQYF. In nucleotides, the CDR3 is TGTGCCAGCAGTGATCGACCAGGGGGCGAGCAGTACTTC.

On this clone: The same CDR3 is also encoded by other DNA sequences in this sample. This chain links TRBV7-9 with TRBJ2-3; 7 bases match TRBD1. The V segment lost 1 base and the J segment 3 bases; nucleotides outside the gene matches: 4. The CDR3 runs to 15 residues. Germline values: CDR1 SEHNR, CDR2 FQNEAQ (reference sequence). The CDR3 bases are TGTGCCAGCAGCTTAGGAGCAGGGGGTACAGATACGCAGTATTTT. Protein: CASSLGAGGTDTQYF.